A selection of T cell receptor beta chains follows, all from one sample in a study of T cells after yellow fever vaccination. Each CDR3 protein gets one entry after TCRdb re-called the 5' RACE reads with MiXCR. This table has hundreds of thousands of distinct CDR3 sequences, about 13% appearing once. The sample in question was PBMCs, obtained on the day of the yellow fever booster vaccination. These receptors originate from a man aged 30 to 45 who received the YFV17D yellow fever vaccine. Each CDR3 is given with its conserved first and last residue. The D gene is left open where the match is weak. Size is omitted from some rows. Given values are once, few, many or a class for expanded clones.

clone_size	d_call	j_call	v_call	cdr3_nt	cdr3_aa
few	TRBD1	TRBJ1-1	TRBV14	TGTGCCAGCAGCCAAGAGGGACAGGGGTATGGGTACACTGAAGCTTTCTTT	CASSQEGQGYGYTEAFF
-	-	TRBJ2-7	TRBV11-2	TGTGCCAGCAGCTTAGAGTTCCCGTGGGAGCAGTACTTC	CASSLEFPWEQYF
-	-	TRBJ2-5	TRBV12-3/TRBV12-4	TGTGCCAGCGGGGGGCCGGGCCAAGCGGCCCAGTACTTC	CASGGPGQAAQYF
-	-	TRBJ2-1	TRBV11-3	TGTGCCAGCAGCTCCCAATCCCACTCCTACAATGAGCAGTTCTTC	CASSSQSHSYNEQFF
few	-	TRBJ2-7	TRBV9	TGTGCCAGCAGCCCCTCCTGGGACGAGCAGTACTTC	CASSPSWDEQYF
few	-	TRBJ1-4	TRBV9	TGTGCCAGCAGCGCAGGGAGTAATGAAAAACTGTTTTTT	CASSAGSNEKLFF
few	-	TRBJ2-2	TRBV7-6	TGTGCCAGCAGCTCGAGGGGGGCAGGGGGCACCGGGGAGCTGTTTTTT	CASSSRGAGGTGELFF
few	TRBD2	TRBJ2-1	TRBV18	TGTGCCAGCTCACCCGCGGGAGCCGTGAGTAATGAGCAGTTCTTC	CASSPAGAVSNEQFF
-	-	TRBJ1-2	TRBV14	TGTGCCAGCAGCCCCATGAGTGTTTCGTACGGCTACACCTTC	CASSPMSVSYGYTF
few	-	TRBJ2-3	TRBV2	TGTGCCAGCATAATACTCGACAGTAACTATAGCACAGATACGCAGTATTTT	CASIILDSNYSTDTQYF
few	-	TRBJ2-1	TRBV7-6	TGTGCCAGCAGCTTCGGGATAGCGGAGGGTTGGCAGTTCTTC	CASSFGIAEGWQFF
-	-	TRBJ2-1	TRBV5-6	TGTGCCAGCAGCTTTGGGACCCGAGACTACAATGAGCAGTTCTTC	CASSFGTRDYNEQFF
few	-	TRBJ1-2	TRBV25-1	TGTGCCAGCAGTGAAAAAAGTAGCTATGGCTACACCTTC	CASSEKSSYGYTF
-	-	TRBJ2-1	TRBV5-4	TGTGCCAGTCGACCCTTCTCCTACAATGAGCAGTTCTTC	CASRPFSYNEQFF
many	TRBD2	TRBJ2-1	TRBV7-2	TGTGCCAGCAGCTTTGTCGCGGGAGAGACCAATGAGCAGTTCTTC	CASSFVAGETNEQFF
-	-	TRBJ1-1	TRBV7-9	TGTGCCAGCAGCTTAGTAGGTACGACTGAAGCTTTCTTT	CASSLVGTTEAFF
-	TRBD2	TRBJ2-1	TRBV10-1	TGCGCCAGCAGTGGGTTAGCGGGAGTTATGGACAATGAGCAGTTCTTC	CASSGLAGVMDNEQFF
-	-	TRBJ2-5	TRBV6-5	TGTGCCAGCAGTTACGCATTTGGGGGACAAGAGACCCAGTACTTC	CASSYAFGGQETQYF
-	-	TRBJ1-1	TRBV30	TGTGCCTGGACCCTTTACACTGAAGCTTTCTTT	CAWTLYTEAFF
few	TRBD2	TRBJ2-3	TRBV20-1	TGCAGTGCCCACCTGGAGCGGGAGGGCCACACAGATACGCAGTATTTT	CSAHLEREGHTDTQYF
few	-	TRBJ2-7	TRBV10-2	TGCGCCAGCAGTGACCCGGGGGCGCCCTACGAGCAGTACTTC	CASSDPGAPYEQYF
-	-	TRBJ2-3	TRBV27	TGTGCCAGCAAGTCCGTGGGACGCACAGATACGCAGTATTTT	CASKSVGRTDTQYF
-	-	TRBJ2-3	TRBV12-3/TRBV12-4	TGTGCCAGCGCTTGGGGGGCTGTTAGCACAGATACGCAGTATTTT	CASAWGAVSTDTQYF